This T cell receptor (beta chain) was sequenced in a study of human T cells and chemical hapten exposure. This clonotype occurred many times. CDR1 is MNHEY and CDR2 is SVGEGT in the germline V gene. The CDR3 length is 15 residues. Trimming pared 6 bases from V and 1 base from J, leaving 16 bases between. TCRdb independently ran MiXCR on the RACE reads; one entry per CDR3 protein. The repertoire has fewer than 70,000 distinct CDR3 sequences, approximately 10% of them found once; the top ten carry approximately 5.2%. Specified time point: pre-sensitization, week 0. Documented treatment: therapeutic diphenylcyclopropenone sensitization with weekly scalp DPC. Someone pulled total RNA out of unfractionated whole blood.

This sequence was found in a woman aged 45 to 65 with alopecia areata. Some clones in this sample may be carry-over from other donors' samples. Specimen: whole blood, collected in connection with sensitization to the hapten diphenylcyclopropenone (DPC). The chain couples TRBV6-2 or TRBV6-3 to TRBJ2-7; a possible D gene is TRBD1 (6 bases). In nucleotides, the CDR3 is TGTGCCAGCAGGAGGCCCAGGGGAACGTCCTACGAGCAGTACTTC. It translates to CASRRPRGTSYEQYF.